These T cell receptor beta chains were read from a single sample in a study of long-term antiretroviral therapy in people with HIV. Method: immunoSEQ multiplex PCR; TCRdb's copy keeps in-frame clones and lacks some. The profile shows roughly 16,000 clones, 77% of them singletons. This sample comprised unsorted PBMCs, obtained 2.1 years after starting antiretroviral therapy. These receptors were collected from a man aged 35 to 55 with HIV. Each CDR3 is given with its conserved first and last residue. The D gene is left open where the match is weak. The size entry is marked missing in some rows and otherwise reads once, few, many or a size class.

clone_size j_call d_call v_call cdr3_nt cdr3_aa
once TRBJ2-2 TRBD1 TRBV2 TGTGCCAGCTCCGGACAGGGGCGCAACACCGGGGAGCTGTTTTTT CASSGQGRNTGELFF
- TRBJ2-7 - TRBV10-2 TGCGCCAGCAGTGAGTTGGTGGGTTACGAGCAGTACTTC CASSELVGYEQYF
- TRBJ1-3 - TRBV4-1 TGCGCCAGCAGAGGGGACGGCGGAAACACCATATATTTT CASRGDGGNTIYF
- TRBJ1-4 - TRBV19 TGTGCCAGTAGTATTACCATTAATGAAAAACTGTTTTTT CASSITINEKLFF
- TRBJ1-3 - TRBV20-1 TGCAGTGTTCCCCAGGCGAACACCATATATTTT CSVPQANTIYF
- TRBJ1-1 - TRBV30 TGTGCCGGGAATCCAGGGCGGAACACTGAAGCTTTCTTT CAGNPGRNTEAFF
- TRBJ2-3 TRBD2 TRBV29-1 TGCAGCGTTGGAGCTAGCGGGGGTCCAGATACGCAGTATTTT CSVGASGGPDTQYF
- TRBJ2-3 - TRBV30 TGTGCCTGGAGTGTCACAGCGGCAGATACGCAGTATTTT CAWSVTAADTQYF
- TRBJ1-1 TRBD1 TRBV5-1 TGCGCCAGCAGCAAGGGTCAGGGGGGCACTGAAGCTTTCTTT CASSKGQGGTEAFF
few TRBJ2-3 - TRBV6-6 TGTGCCAGCAGTTACTCGAAAGATACGCAGTATTTT CASSYSKDTQYF
- TRBJ2-3 - TRBV7-3 TGTGCCAGCAGCCAGGCGGGGGCTAGCACAGATACGCAGTATTTT CASSQAGASTDTQYF
- TRBJ2-3 TRBD2 TRBV9 TGTGCCAGCAGCGATACGACTAGCGGGGGGACAGATACGCAGTATTTT CASSDTTSGGTDTQYF
- TRBJ1-2 - TRBV6-6 TGTGCCAGCAGTTACATTTTTCCGAGAGGGGTCTATGGCTACACCTTC CASSYIFPRGVYGYTF
- TRBJ2-7 TRBD1 TRBV11-1 TGTGCCAGCAGCTACGCCGGGACAGGGGCGTACGAGCAGTACTTC CASSYAGTGAYEQYF
- TRBJ2-1 - TRBV10-1 TGCGCCAGCAGTGACAAGTTCGGTGAGCAGTTCTTC CASSDKFGEQFF
- TRBJ2-7 TRBD1 TRBV5-5 TGTGCCAGCAGCTTCCAAAGACAGGGAAGAGAGCAGTACTTC CASSFQRQGREQYF
few TRBJ2-6 - TRBV19 TGTGCCAGTAGTATAGTGAGCTCTGGGGCCAACGTCCTGACTTTC CASSIVSSGANVLTF
- TRBJ2-7 - TRBV11-3 TGTGCCAGCAGCTTAGGGGGCGGGGGCGCCTACGAGCAGTACTTC CASSLGGGGAYEQYF
- TRBJ2-7 - TRBV25-1 TGTGCCAGCAGTGGCCCCGGGGCGTCCGAGCAGTACTTC CASSGPGASEQYF
- TRBJ1-3 - TRBV6-6 TGTGCCAGCAGTACTACAGAAAACACCATATATTTT CASSTTENTIYF
large TRBJ1-4 TRBD1 TRBV5-1 TGCGCCAGCAGCTTCGGGACAGGGAACGAAAAACTGTTTTTT CASSFGTGNEKLFF
- TRBJ1-2 - TRBV4-1 TGCGCCAGCAGCCAAGTTCGTGGTGAGGGCTCCTATGGCTACACCTTC CASSQVRGEGSYGYTF
- TRBJ2-7 TRBD1 TRBV6-5 TGTGCCAGCAGTTACGAGACAGGGGGTGAGCAGTACTTC CASSYETGGEQYF
- TRBJ1-2 TRBD1 TRBV7-9 TGTGCCAGCAGCTTAGCACAGCAGGGGGCGGCTGGCTACACCTTC CASSLAQQGAAGYTF
- TRBJ1-5 - TRBV19 TGTGCCAGTAGTATAGGTTGGCAGAGAGGCCCCTCTTTGACCCAGCATTTT CASSIGWQRGPSLTQHF
- TRBJ1-1 TRBD1 TRBV2 TGTGCCAGCAGTGGGGGACAGGGGGGCGGTGAAGCTTTCTTT CASSGGQGGGEAFF
few TRBJ1-5 - TRBV19 TGTGCCAGTAGTATGAGGGATCAGCCCCAGCATTTT CASSMRDQPQHF
- TRBJ2-7 - TRBV6-6 TGTGCCAGCAGTTACTCCCCAGGGGTCTACGAGCAGTACTTC CASSYSPGVYEQYF
once TRBJ2-5 - TRBV5-1 TGCGCCAGCAGCCGAGACGGACAAGAGACCCAGTACTTC CASSRDGQETQYF
once TRBJ2-2 - TRBV12-5 TGTGCTAGTGGTGCAGGGACATGGGACACCGGGGAGCTGTTTTTT CASGAGTWDTGELFF
- TRBJ1-1 - TRBV6-1 TGTGCCAGCAGCCCAGGGGTCATGAACACTGAAGCTTTCTTT CASSPGVMNTEAFF
- TRBJ2-3 TRBD2 TRBV2 TGTGCCAGCAGCTGGGAGCGGGGGGGCAAAACAGATACGCAGTATTTT CASSWERGGKTDTQYF
- TRBJ1-1 - TRBV11-2 TGTGCCAGCAGCTTAGTGGGGAACACTGAAGCTTTCTTT CASSLVGNTEAFF
- TRBJ2-2 - TRBV5-4 TGTGCCAGCAGTTCGGCGGTCGCGGTAAACACCGGGGAGCTGTTTTTT CASSSAVAVNTGELFF
- TRBJ1-4 TRBD1 TRBV19 TGTGCCAGTAGTACTCCGGGACAGGGGGATGAAAAACTGTTTTTT CASSTPGQGDEKLFF
- TRBJ2-1 - TRBV5-1 TGCGCCAGCTCCCTCCAGGATTTGTACAATGAGCAGTTCTTC CASSLQDLYNEQFF
- TRBJ1-3 - TRBV11-3 TGTGCCAGCAGCTTAGCCAGTAATCTGGGCTCTGGAAACACCATATATTTT CASSLASNLGSGNTIYF
- TRBJ2-1 TRBD2 TRBV4-1 TGCGCCAGCAGCCAAGGGAGACTTAGCGGGGGAGCCTACAATGAGCAGTTCTTC CASSQGRLSGGAYNEQFF
- TRBJ2-7 - TRBV5-6 TGTGCCAGCAGCTCCGACAGTTACGAGCAGTACTTC CASSSDSYEQYF
- TRBJ2-7 - TRBV5-5 TGTGCCAGCAGCTTGACGCTTGATATAACCTACGAGCAGTACTTC CASSLTLDITYEQYF
- TRBJ2-3 TRBD2 TRBV5-1 TGCGCCAGCAGCTTGGCGTCTAGCGGGGGGTCCACAGATACGCAGTATTTT CASSLASSGGSTDTQYF
- TRBJ1-2 - TRBV27 TGTGCCAGCAGTGGAGGGGGGCTATCCTATGGCTACACCTTC CASSGGGLSYGYTF
once TRBJ1-2 - TRBV6-1 TGTGCCAGCAGTGAGGGATTACAAGAAGGCTACACCTTC CASSEGLQEGYTF
- TRBJ2-2 - TRBV6-4 TGTGCCAGCAGTGACACCAACACCGGGGAGCTGTTTTTT CASSDTNTGELFF
- TRBJ1-2 - TRBV10-3 TGTGCCATCAGTGAACTCGATTACGCCGGCTACACCTTC CAISELDYAGYTF
- TRBJ2-6 - TRBV15 TGTGCCACCAGCCCACAGGGTTTTCTTGAGTCTGGGGCCAACGTCCTGACTTTC CATSPQGFLESGANVLTF
- TRBJ2-7 TRBD1 TRBV28 TGTGCCAGCAGTCCCCTTTCACAGGGGTCGGACTACGAGCAGTACTTC CASSPLSQGSDYEQYF
- TRBJ1-1 - TRBV10-2 TGCGCCAGCCGGCAGAACACTGAAGCTTTCTTT CASRQNTEAFF
- TRBJ2-5 - TRBV7-9 TGTGCCAGCAGCCAAAGCCCGGAAGAGACCCAGTACTTC CASSQSPEETQYF
- TRBJ1-1 TRBD1 TRBV7-9 TGTGCCAGCACGACAGGGCTCACTGAAGCTTTCTTT CASTTGLTEAFF
- TRBJ2-6 - TRBV5-1 TGCGCCAGCAGCTTGGCGATCTCGGGGGCCAACGTCCTGACTTTC CASSLAISGANVLTF
- TRBJ1-3 TRBD1 TRBV29-1 TGCAGCGTTGCAGGGGGCGATATCCCTGGAAACACCATATATTTT CSVAGGDIPGNTIYF